These 17 T cell receptor beta chains were sequenced from one sample in a study of blood T cell repertoires in COVID-19. TCRdb keeps only in-frame clones here, not all; method: immunoSEQ multiplex PCR. The sample holds roughly 70,000 clones; 87% are singletons and the top ten take roughly 18%. The sequenced material came from peripheral blood. The origin of the receptors is an elderly woman with acute or convalescent COVID-19.

This clone was observed a handful of times. The chain carries TRBV2 and TRBJ1-4, with unresolved D. This CDR3 comprises 16 residues. The V end lost 6 bases, the J end lost 0 bases, and 14 bases lay between the germline ends. Germline values: CDR1 SNHLY, CDR2 FYNNEI. The CDR3 sequence is CASSQSRVATNEKLFF. In DNA, the CDR3 is TGTGCCAGCAGCCAAAGCCGGGTTGCAACTAATGAAAAACTGTTTTTT.

The rearrangement joins TRBV5-5 to TRBJ1-4; no reliable D call. The CDR3 runs 15 residues. The V gene lost 4 bases and the J gene lost 0 bases, with 10 bases spanning the gap. The germline CDR1 and CDR2 sequences are SGHKS and YYEKEE (reference sequence). CDR3 in DNA: TGTGCCAGCAGCACCAGTGTCGCAACTAATGAAAAACTGTTTTTT. Translation gives CASSTSVATNEKLFF.

V gene TRBV28 combines with J gene TRBJ2-1, with 8 positions matching TRBD1. The germline gives CDR1 MDHEN, CDR2 SYDVKM. This CDR3 has 16 residues. Trimming at V came to 5 bases and at J to 8 bases, leaving 14 bases not matched to a gene. In DNA form, the CDR3 reads TGTGCCAGCAGTCAAGTCAGGGGGCGGTCTAGGTATGAGCAGTTCTTC. Translating gives CASSQVRGRSRYEQFF.

This chain connects TRBV11-1 to TRBJ1-6; possible D gene TRBD1, 6 bases. CDR3 length: 16 residues. V lost 3 bases, J lost 6 bases, and 15 bases lay in between. Germline CDR1 reads SGHAT; CDR2 reads FQDESV (reference sequence). CDR3 residues: CASSLGNRDGNSPLHF. In nucleotides, the CDR3 is TGTGCCAGCAGCTTGGGGAACAGGGACGGTAATTCACCCCTCCACTTT. The whole variable domain, remainder taken from reference TRBV11-1 and TRBJ1-6, is EAEVAQSPRYKITEKSQAVAFWCDPISGHATLYWYRQILGQGPELLVQFQDESVVDDSQLPKDRFSAERLKGVDSTLKIQPAELGDSAMYLCASSLGNRDGNSPLHFGNGTRLTVT.

This clone appeared a single time. The V and J genes are TRBV5-1 and TRBJ2-2, with 7 positions matching TRBD1. V was pared by 4 bases and J by 0 bases, with 3 bases of the junction left unmatched. Germline CDR1 reads SGHRS; CDR2 reads YFSETQ. The CDR3 covers 15 residues. DNA of the CDR3: TGCGCCAGCAGCCCACAGGGGTCGAACACCGGGGAGCTGTTTTTT. Protein sequence: CASSPQGSNTGELFF.

The chain recombines TRBV15 with TRBJ2-1; TRBD2 is a possible D gene (5 bases). The CDR3 has 12 amino acids. From germline, CDR1 is LNHNV and CDR2 YYDKDF (reference sequence). V gave up 3 bases and J gave up 6 bases, with 6 bases separating them. The DNA for the CDR3 is TGTGCCACCAGCAGCCGGGGCAATGAGCAGTTCTTC. This sequence encodes CATSSRGNEQFF.

This sequence joins TRBV7-9 and TRBJ1-4; D is perhaps TRBD1 (5 bases). Looked up from germline, CDR1 is SEHNR and CDR2 is FQNEAQ (reference sequence). With 4 bases removed from V and 0 bases from J, the gap between germline ends came to 9 bases. The CDR3 runs 15 residues. For the CDR3, the DNA is TGTGCCAGCAGCTCCTGGGGGGCAACTAATGAAAAACTGTTTTTT. Translation: CASSSWGATNEKLFF. Full variable domain (remainder filled in from reference TRBV7-9 and TRBJ1-4): DTGVSQNPRHKITKRGQNVTFRCDPISEHNRLYWYRQTLGQGPEFLTYFQNEAQLEKSRLLSDRFSAERPKGSFSTLEIQRTEQGDSAMYLCASSSWGATNEKLFFGSGTQLSVL.

This clone was picked up a small number of times. The genes are TRBV18 and TRBJ1-1; D is possibly TRBD1 (5 bases). The CDR3 consists of 14 residues. The V gene lost 1 base and the J gene lost 6 bases, with 12 bases spanning the gap. Looked up from germline, CDR1 is KGHSH and CDR2 is LQKENI. CDR3 sequence (DNA): TGTGCCAGCTCACCACTGGGGGGTCTGGCTGAAGCTTTCTTT. The encoded protein is CASSPLGGLAEAFF.

V usage is TRBV7-2 and J usage is TRBJ1-2, with 9 bases lining up with TRBD1. The CDR3 covers 15 residues. V lost 3 bases to trimming and J lost 4 bases; unmatched junction nucleotides: 6. Germline loops: CDR1 SGHTA, CDR2 FQGNSA. CDR3 DNA: TGTGCCAGCAGCTTCACAGGGGGCGGGATCTATGGCTACACCTTC. Protein sequence: CASSFTGGGIYGYTF. Complete variable domain (other parts from reference TRBV7-2 and TRBJ1-2): GAGVSQSPSNKVTEKGKDVELRCDPISGHTALYWYRQSLGQGLEFLIYFQGNSAPDKSGLPSDRFSAERTGGSVSTLTIQRTQQEDSAVYLCASSFTGGGIYGYTFGSGTRLTVV.

This chain joins TRBV28 and TRBJ2-4, with D possibly matching TRBD1 (7 bases). The CDR3 contains 19 residues. Germline values: CDR1 MDHEN, CDR2 SYDVKM. V gave up 2 bases and J gave up 0 bases, with 20 bases separating them. The CDR3 coding sequence is TGTGCCAGCAGTTTAAATCAAAGGCGGGACAGTAGAGCCAAAAACATTCAGTACTTC. It encodes CASSLNQRRDSRAKNIQYF.

J is TRBJ2-7 and V is TRBV5-1; possibly TRBD1 for D (5 bases). The V and J ends lost 2 bases and 0 bases respectively, with 12 bases between them. The CDR3 length is 15 residues. Per germline, CDR1 SGHRS and CDR2 YFSETQ. In DNA, the CDR3 is TGCGCCAGCAGCTTAGGGGATGCAAGCTCCTACGAGCAGTACTTC. Translating it yields CASSLGDASSYEQYF.

This clone occurred once. The gene calls are TRBV19 and TRBJ1-1; D is ambiguous. Germline CDR1 and CDR2: LNHDA and SQIVND (reference sequence). The CDR3 is made up of 11 amino acids. Trimming removed 2 bases at V and 8 bases at J, with 6 bases between. CDR3 DNA: TGTGCCAGTAGTATACGGTCAGAAGCTTTCTTT. This translates into CASSIRSEAFF.

The J gene is TRBJ2-7, the V gene TRBV28; no definite D call. Trimming pared 2 bases from V and 5 bases from J, leaving 13 bases between. The CDR3 spans 14 residues. The V gene's germline CDR1 is MDHEN and CDR2 SYDVKM. The CDR3 region is CASSLTPSLDEQYF. In nucleotides, the CDR3 is TGTGCCAGCAGTTTAACACCCTCTCTGGACGAGCAGTACTTC.

This clone was counted a single time. The rearrangement joins TRBV7-2 to TRBJ2-4, with TRBD1 identical over 8 bases. Germline CDR1 reads SGHTA; CDR2 reads FQGNSA. The CDR3 extends over 15 amino acids. Germline trimming cut 5 bases from V and 4 bases from J; bases unmatched to any gene: 7. The CDR3 DNA reads TGTGCCAGCAGCCTCCAGGGGGCCCCTAAAAACATTCAGTACTTC. Amino acids: CASSLQGAPKNIQYF.

The chain links TRBV28 to TRBJ1-1; the D is unclear. The germline CDR1 and CDR2 sequences are MDHEN and SYDVKM. The CDR3 consists of 15 residues. The V end lost 7 bases, the J end lost 1 base, and 16 bases lay between the germline ends. The CDR3 sequence: CASTSPSPGNTEAFF. CDR3 sequence (DNA): TGTGCCAGCACCTCCCCCTCCCCGGGGAACACTGAAGCTTTCTTT.

The chain combines TRBV10-2 with TRBJ2-7; TRBD2 might be the D (5 bases). The CDR3 is made up of 13 amino acids. V was cut by 7 bases and J by 5 bases, with 15 bases left in between. Germline V gene sequence: CDR1 WSHSY, CDR2 SAAADI. CDR3 sequence reads: CASTDNPGNEQYF. DNA for the CDR3: TGCGCCAGCACTGACAACCCCGGGAACGAGCAGTACTTC.

The chain employs TRBV5-1 and TRBJ1-1, with D possibly TRBD1 on 6 matching bases. Trimming removed 0 bases from V and 3 bases from J, with 12 bases in between. The CDR3 is 15 amino acids. Germline V gives CDR1 SGHRS, CDR2 YFSETQ. CDR3: CASSLAQGWDTEAFF. The CDR3, as DNA: TGCGCCAGCAGCTTGGCGCAGGGGTGGGACACTGAAGCTTTCTTT.